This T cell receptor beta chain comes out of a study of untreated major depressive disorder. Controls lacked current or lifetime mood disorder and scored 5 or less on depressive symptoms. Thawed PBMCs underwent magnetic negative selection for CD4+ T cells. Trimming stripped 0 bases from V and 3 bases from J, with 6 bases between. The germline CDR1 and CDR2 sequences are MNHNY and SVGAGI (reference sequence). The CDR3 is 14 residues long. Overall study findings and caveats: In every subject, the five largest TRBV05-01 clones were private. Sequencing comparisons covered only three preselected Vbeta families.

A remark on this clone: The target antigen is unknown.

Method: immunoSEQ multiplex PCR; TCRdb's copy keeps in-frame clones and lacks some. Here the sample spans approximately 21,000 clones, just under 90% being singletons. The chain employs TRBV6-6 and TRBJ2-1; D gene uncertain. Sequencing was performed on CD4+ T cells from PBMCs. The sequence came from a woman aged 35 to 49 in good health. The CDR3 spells CASSYSRVYNEQFF. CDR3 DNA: TGTGCCAGCAGTTACTCAAGGGTCTACAATGAGCAGTTCTTC.